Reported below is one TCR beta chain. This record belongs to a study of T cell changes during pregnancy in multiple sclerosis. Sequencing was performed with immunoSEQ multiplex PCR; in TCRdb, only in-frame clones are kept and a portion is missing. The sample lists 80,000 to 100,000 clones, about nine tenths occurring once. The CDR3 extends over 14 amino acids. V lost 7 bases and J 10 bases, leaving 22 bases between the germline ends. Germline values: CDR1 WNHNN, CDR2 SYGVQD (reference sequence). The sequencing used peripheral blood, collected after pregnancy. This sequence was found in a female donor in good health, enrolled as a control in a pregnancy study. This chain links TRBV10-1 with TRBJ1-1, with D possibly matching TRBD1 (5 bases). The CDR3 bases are TGCGCCAGCACTCCCTCTCCCCGGGGGGAGCGAGCTTTCTTT. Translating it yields CASTPSPRGERAFF.